This T cell receptor beta chain stems from a study of T cell responses to AZD1222 COVID-19 vaccine. Study-level background: Recipients boosted at about 4 weeks or about 12 weeks are pooled. General study results and limits: Vaccination with two AZD1222 doses was followed by a rise in Spike-specific TCR breadth and depth. Repertoires were obtained only post-peak T cell response.

The assay was immunoSEQ multiplex PCR, and TCRdb's table has in-frame clones only and misses some. The sample yields roughly 95,000 clones, roughly 88% seen once. As for this clone: Its target is unknown.

The V end lost 9 bases, the J end lost 2 bases, and 13 bases lay between the germline ends. Per the germline V gene, CDR1 is LGHNA and CDR2 is YNFKEQ. The CDR3 has 13 residues. Sequenced material: peripheral blood, taken on day 0 of AZD1222 vaccination. This receptor was taken from an adult in good health. The rearrangement uses TRBV4-2 and TRBJ1-2; D perhaps matches TRBD1 (6 bases). CDR3 nucleotide sequence: TGTGCCAGTACCGGACAGAAAAACTATGGCTACACCTTC. It is translated as CASTGQKNYGYTF.